Listed below are T cell receptor beta chains from one sample, sequenced in a study of somatic mutations in cytotoxic T cells in rheumatoid arthritis. Using immunoSEQ multiplex PCR, the repertoire was profiled, and TCRdb retains in-frame clones only, with some absent. This sample has around 20,000 clones, with 68% found just once. The material sequenced was CD8+ T cells sorted from blood. The receptors shown here come from an adult with rheumatoid arthritis. Both conserved end residues are part of each CDR3. The order of the fields is D gene, J gene, clone size, V gene, CDR3 DNA, CDR3 protein. The D gene is left open where the match is weak. A row's size may be missing; if present it is once, few, many or a size class.

. TRBJ1-1 few TRBV19 TGTGCCAGTAGTATTGGTACGCCGAACACTGAAGCTTTCTTT CASSIGTPNTEAFF
. TRBJ2-7 . TRBV6-1 TGTGCCAGCAGTCCCCGGACACCTCACTACGAGCAGTACTTC CASSPRTPHYEQYF
. TRBJ2-5 . TRBV10-3 TGTGCCTGTCAGGACCCGGGGGAGACCCAGTACTTC CACQDPGETQYF
. TRBJ2-3 few TRBV28 TGTGCCAGCATAAGGGGGATCACAGATACGCAGTATTTT CASIRGITDTQYF
TRBD1 TRBJ1-2 . TRBV5-1 TGCGCCAGCAGCTTGGACAGGGGCCTATACACCTTC CASSLDRGLYTF
. TRBJ2-7 . TRBV2 TGTGCCAGCAGCGAGGGGTCATACGAGCAGTACTTC CASSEGSYEQYF
TRBD2 TRBJ2-7 . TRBV27 TGTGCCAGCAGTTTACGGGGACTAATTGACTACGAGCAGTACTTC CASSLRGLIDYEQYF
. TRBJ1-1 few TRBV7-2 TGTGCCAGCAGCTTAGGTATGACTGAAGCTTTCTTT CASSLGMTEAFF
. TRBJ2-5 . TRBV10-1 TGCGCCAGCAGTGAGTCGTTAGTCGGGCAAGAGACCCAGTACTTC CASSESLVGQETQYF
. TRBJ1-5 . TRBV6-6 TGTGCCAGCAGCCTGGAACAAAGTAGCAATCAGCCCCAGCATTTT CASSLEQSSNQPQHF
. TRBJ2-3 . TRBV7-9 TGTGCCAGCAGCTTAGTAGAGGGAACCGCCACAGATACGCAGTATTTT CASSLVEGTATDTQYF
. TRBJ2-2 once TRBV6-1 TGTGCCAGCAGCTCCCTTCACGGGGAGCTGTTTTTT CASSSLHGELFF
TRBD1 TRBJ1-6 . TRBV28 TGTGCCAGCAGTTTACCCGGGACAGGCTTTAATTCACCCCTCCACTTT CASSLPGTGFNSPLHF
TRBD1 TRBJ1-1 . TRBV7-2 TGTGCCAGCAGCTCTACGGGACAGTTAAACACTGAAGCTTTCTTT CASSSTGQLNTEAFF
TRBD2 TRBJ2-7 medium-sized TRBV7-9 TGTGCCAGCAGCTCAGGGACTAACTCCTACGAGCAGTACTTC CASSSGTNSYEQYF
. TRBJ2-7 . TRBV10-2 TGCGCCAGCAGTCTTGGGATCTGGGGTTACGAGCAGTACTTC CASSLGIWGYEQYF
. TRBJ2-3 once TRBV5-6 TGTGCCAGCAGCCGAGGTATCGAGGGCCGTGATACGCAGTATTTT CASSRGIEGRDTQYF